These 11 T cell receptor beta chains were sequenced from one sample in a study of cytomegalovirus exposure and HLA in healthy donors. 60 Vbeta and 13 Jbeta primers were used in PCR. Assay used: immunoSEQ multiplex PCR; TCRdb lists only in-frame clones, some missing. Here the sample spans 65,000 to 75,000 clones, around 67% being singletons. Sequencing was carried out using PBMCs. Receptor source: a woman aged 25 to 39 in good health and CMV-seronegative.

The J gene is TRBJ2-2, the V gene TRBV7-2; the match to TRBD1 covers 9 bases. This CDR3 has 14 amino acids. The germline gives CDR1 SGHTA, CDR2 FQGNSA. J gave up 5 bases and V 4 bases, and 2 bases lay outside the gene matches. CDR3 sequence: CASSSGTGTGELFF. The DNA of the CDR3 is TGTGCCAGCAGCTCGGGGACAGGGACCGGGGAGCTGTTTTTT.

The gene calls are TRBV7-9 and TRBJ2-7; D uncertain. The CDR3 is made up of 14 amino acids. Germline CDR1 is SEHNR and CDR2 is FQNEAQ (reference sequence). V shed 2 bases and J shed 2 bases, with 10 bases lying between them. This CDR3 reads CASSLPDKAYEQYF. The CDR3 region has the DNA TGTGCCAGCAGCTTACCTGACAAAGCCTACGAGCAGTACTTC.

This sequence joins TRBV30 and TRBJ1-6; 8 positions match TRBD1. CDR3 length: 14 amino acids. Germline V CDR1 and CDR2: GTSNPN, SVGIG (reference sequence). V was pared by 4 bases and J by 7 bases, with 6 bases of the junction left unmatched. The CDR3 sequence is CAWKFYRGNSPLHF. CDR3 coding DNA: TGTGCCTGGAAATTTTACAGGGGGAATTCACCCCTCCACTTT.

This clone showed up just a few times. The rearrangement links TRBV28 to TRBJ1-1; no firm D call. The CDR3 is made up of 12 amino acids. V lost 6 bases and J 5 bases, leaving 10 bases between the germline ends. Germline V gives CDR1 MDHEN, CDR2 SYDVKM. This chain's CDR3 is CASSFVATEAFF. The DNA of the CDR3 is TGTGCCAGCAGCTTCGTAGCAACTGAAGCTTTCTTT. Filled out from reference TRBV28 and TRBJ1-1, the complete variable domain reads DVKVTQSSRYLVKRTGEKVFLECVQDMDHENMFWYRQDPGLGLRLIYFSYDVKMKEKGDIPEGYSVSREKKERFSLILESASTNQTSMYLCASSFVATEAFFGQGTRLTVV.

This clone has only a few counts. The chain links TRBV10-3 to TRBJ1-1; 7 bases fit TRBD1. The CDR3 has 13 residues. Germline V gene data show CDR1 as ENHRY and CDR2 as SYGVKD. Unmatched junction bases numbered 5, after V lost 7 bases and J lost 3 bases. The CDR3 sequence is CAINRDSYTEAFF. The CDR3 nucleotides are TGTGCCATCAATCGGGACAGCTACACTGAAGCTTTCTTT.

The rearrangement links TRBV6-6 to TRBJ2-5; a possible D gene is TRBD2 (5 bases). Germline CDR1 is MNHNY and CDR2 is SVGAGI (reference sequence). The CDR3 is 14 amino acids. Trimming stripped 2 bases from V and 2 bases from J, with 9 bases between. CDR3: CASSYEGSQETQYF. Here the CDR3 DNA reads TGTGCCAGCAGTTACGAGGGTTCTCAAGAGACCCAGTACTTC.

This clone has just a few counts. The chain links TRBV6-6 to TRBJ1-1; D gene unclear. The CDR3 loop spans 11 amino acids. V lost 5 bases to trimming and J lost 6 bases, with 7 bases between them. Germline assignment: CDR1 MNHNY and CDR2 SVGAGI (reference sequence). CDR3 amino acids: CASSPSAEAFF. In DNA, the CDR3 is TGTGCCAGCAGTCCCTCGGCTGAAGCTTTCTTT.

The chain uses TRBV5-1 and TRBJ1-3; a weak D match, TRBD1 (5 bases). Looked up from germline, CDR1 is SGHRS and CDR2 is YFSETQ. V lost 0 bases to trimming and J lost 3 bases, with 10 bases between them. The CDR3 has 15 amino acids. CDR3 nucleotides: TGCGCCAGCAGCTTGGGACAGACCTTTGGAAACACCATATATTTT. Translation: CASSLGQTFGNTIYF.

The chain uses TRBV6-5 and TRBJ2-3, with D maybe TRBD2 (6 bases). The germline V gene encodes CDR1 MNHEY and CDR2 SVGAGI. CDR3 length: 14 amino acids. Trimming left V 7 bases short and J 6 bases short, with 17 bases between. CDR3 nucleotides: TGTGCCAGCACCGTTGGAGGGATCACCGATACGCAGTATTTT. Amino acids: CASTVGGITDTQYF.

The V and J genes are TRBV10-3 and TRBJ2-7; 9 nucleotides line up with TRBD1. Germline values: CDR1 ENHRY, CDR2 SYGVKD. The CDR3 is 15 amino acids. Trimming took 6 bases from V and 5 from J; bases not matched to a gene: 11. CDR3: CAIRTTGGVGNEQYF. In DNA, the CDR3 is TGTGCCATCAGGACCACAGGGGGCGTGGGTAACGAGCAGTACTTC.

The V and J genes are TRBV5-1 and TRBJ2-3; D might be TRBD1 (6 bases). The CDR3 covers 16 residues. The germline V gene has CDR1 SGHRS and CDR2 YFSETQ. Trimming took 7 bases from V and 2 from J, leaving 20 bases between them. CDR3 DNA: TGCGCCAGCGCCTGGGGGACAAGTAAATACACAGATACGCAGTATTTT. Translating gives CASAWGTSKYTDTQYF.